This entry is about one T cell receptor beta chain. Its antigen is not known. This sample was included in a study of cytotoxic CD8 clonotypes in ibrutinib-treated CLL. The wider study: Response was recorded as partial in 25 or so patients and complete in 2; at median roughly 68 months, roughly 14 remained remitted and about twelve had progressed. Response samples came after a median roughly 13 months of treatment, range 6 to 36. Whole-study results and caveats: Clonality went higher at ibrutinib response and then dropped back toward baseline at progression.

The table came from immunoSEQ multiplex PCR; TCRdb's copy has only in-frame clones and leaves some out. The table has around 310,000 clones, around four fifths seen once. This CDR3 comprises 15 residues. Germline V gives CDR1 MDHEN, CDR2 SYDVKM. V lost 3 bases, J lost 5 bases, and 14 bases lay in between. This TCR derives from a human donor with chronic lymphocytic leukemia. The sequencing here drew on PBMCs, taken before ibrutinib treatment. V usage is TRBV28 and J usage is TRBJ1-5; weak D call: TRBD1 (6 bases). CDR3 nucleotide sequence: TGTGCCAGCAGTTTTTTGAAGGCAGGGGATCAGCCCCAGCATTTT. Its translation: CASSFLKAGDQPQHF.